This entry lists 12 T cell receptor beta chains sequenced from one sample in a study of cytomegalovirus exposure and HLA in healthy donors. The PCR had 60 Vbeta and 13 Jbeta primers. Measured with immunoSEQ multiplex PCR; TCRdb has only the in-frame clones, and not every one. The sample includes about 98,000 clones, about three quarters seen only once; the top ten take approximately 15%. The specimen was PBMCs. These receptors originate from a man aged 55 to 69 in good health and CMV-seropositive.

A single count supports this clone. The chain couples TRBV5-1 to TRBJ1-3; tentative D call: TRBD1 (6 bases). Germline V CDR1 and CDR2: SGHRS, YFSETQ. The CDR3 is 16 residues long. V was trimmed by 7 bases and J by 4 bases, leaving 21 bases between them. CDR3 DNA sequence: TGCGCCAGCCGAAGGGACATAAGATTTGCGGGAAACACCATATATTTT. Translated: CASRRDIRFAGNTIYF.

V and J are TRBV27 and TRBJ2-7; 8 bases map to TRBD1. V gave up 2 bases and J gave up 3 bases; unmatched junction bases: 6. This CDR3 is built from 15 residues. Germline lookup yields CDR1 MNHEY and CDR2 SMNVEV (reference sequence). CDR3 region: CASSLKTGGIYEQYF. The CDR3 nucleotides are TGTGCCAGCAGTTTAAAAACAGGGGGAATCTACGAGCAGTACTTC.

The chain links TRBV11-2 to TRBJ1-2; tentative D call: TRBD1 (6 bases). The germline V gene has CDR1 SGHAT and CDR2 FQNNGV. The V end lost 5 bases, the J end lost 4 bases, and 17 bases lay between the germline ends. This CDR3 contains 15 residues. CDR3 region: CASSPHREYSYGYTF. For the CDR3, the DNA is TGTGCCAGCAGCCCACACAGGGAATACAGCTATGGCTACACCTTC.

The chain employs TRBV4-1 and TRBJ2-1; 9 nucleotides agree with TRBD2. The CDR3 has 16 residues. V dropped 4 bases and J dropped 7; count of bases not matched to a gene: 11. The V gene's germline CDR1 is MGHRA and CDR2 YSYEKL. The CDR3 sequence is CASSPRGGGGRNEQFF. Written as DNA, the CDR3 is TGCGCCAGCAGCCCCCGAGGCGGGGGGGGCAGGAATGAGCAGTTCTTC.

J is TRBJ1-5 and V is TRBV10-3, with 11 bases fitting TRBD1. V shed 6 bases, J shed 7 bases, and the junction held 17 bases outside the gene matches. CDR3 length equals 18 residues. In germline, CDR1 is ENHRY, CDR2 SYGVKD. DNA for the CDR3: TGTGCCATCAGCGGTTTCGCACTCGGACAGGGGGCGGGACAGCCCCAGCATTTT. Translating gives CAISGFALGQGAGQPQHF.

The CDR3 DNA reads TGTGCCAGCAGCCCCCGGGAGGAGAGGGGCTATAACACCGGGGAGCTGTTTTTT. Translation: CASSPREERGYNTGELFF. The J gene is TRBJ2-2, the V gene TRBV5-5; 7 bases match TRBD2. Germline CDR1 reads SGHKS; CDR2 reads YYEKEE (reference sequence). With V trimmed by 4 bases and J by 2 bases, 14 bases remained unmatched. The CDR3 is 18 residues long. The variable domain in full, with the rest retrieved from reference TRBV5-5 and TRBJ2-2, is DAGVTQSPTHLIKTRGQQVTLRCSPISGHKSVSWYQQVLGQGPQFIFQYYEKEERGRGNFPDRFSARQFPNYSSELNVNALLLGDSALYLCASSPREERGYNTGELFFGEGSRLTVL.

The DNA of the CDR3 is TGCGCCAGCAGCCAAGTGGGACAGGGGCAGGGAGATACGCAGTATTTT. It encodes CASSQVGQGQGDTQYF. The V gene is TRBV4-1, the J gene TRBJ2-3; 10 bases align to TRBD1. Per the germline V gene, CDR1 is MGHRA and CDR2 is YSYEKL. The junction had 6 bases not matched to a gene; V was cut back by 1 base and J by 5 bases. The CDR3 length is 16 residues.

CDR3 sequence: CAWSALRAGELFF. The DNA of the CDR3 is TGTGCCTGGAGTGCGTTGAGGGCCGGGGAGCTGTTTTTT. The J gene is TRBJ2-2, the V gene TRBV30; TRBD2 might be the D (5 bases). CDR3 length: 13 amino acids. Trimming cost V 1 base and J 6 bases, with 9 bases left between them. Germline CDR1 GTSNPN, CDR2 SVGIG (reference sequence).

A single count supports this clone. The chain is built from TRBV19 and TRBJ1-6; D perhaps matches TRBD1 (6 bases). V was shortened by 10 bases and J by 6 bases, with 19 bases between the two germline ends. CDR3 size: 15 residues. Germline values: CDR1 LNHDA, CDR2 SQIVND (reference sequence). CDR3 nucleotide sequence: TGTGCCATCAGTCCCGGGACAAGCGGTAATTCACCCCTCCACTTT. Amino acid sequence: CAISPGTSGNSPLHF.

This clone was found a few times. The chain carries TRBV7-2 and TRBJ2-3; the match to TRBD2 covers 8 bases. V lost 2 bases, J lost 5 bases, and 12 bases stayed unmatched. This CDR3 is 17 amino acids long. Germline loops: CDR1 SGHTA, CDR2 FQGNSA. The CDR3 DNA sequence: TGTGCCAGCAGCTTAAGTATCGGGGGGGGCGGGGAAGATACGCAGTATTTT. It translates to CASSLSIGGGGEDTQYF.

The chain combines TRBV28 with TRBJ1-2; 10 bases align to TRBD1. This CDR3 contains 15 residues. The germline V gene encodes CDR1 MDHEN and CDR2 SYDVKM. V shed 5 bases and J 5 bases; nucleotides not matched to a gene: 8. CDR3 amino acids: CASSPSGQGTYGYTF. The DNA for the CDR3 is TGTGCCAGCAGTCCATCGGGACAGGGGACATATGGCTACACCTTC.

V is TRBV7-2 and J is TRBJ2-1, with TRBD2 matching over 7 bases. V was clipped by 3 bases and J by 1 base; unmatched bases: 0. Germline CDR1 SGHTA, CDR2 FQGNSA. This CDR3 has 14 residues. The CDR3 here is CASSLGGSYNEQFF. The DNA for the CDR3 is TGTGCCAGCAGCTTGGGGGGGTCCTACAATGAGCAGTTCTTC.